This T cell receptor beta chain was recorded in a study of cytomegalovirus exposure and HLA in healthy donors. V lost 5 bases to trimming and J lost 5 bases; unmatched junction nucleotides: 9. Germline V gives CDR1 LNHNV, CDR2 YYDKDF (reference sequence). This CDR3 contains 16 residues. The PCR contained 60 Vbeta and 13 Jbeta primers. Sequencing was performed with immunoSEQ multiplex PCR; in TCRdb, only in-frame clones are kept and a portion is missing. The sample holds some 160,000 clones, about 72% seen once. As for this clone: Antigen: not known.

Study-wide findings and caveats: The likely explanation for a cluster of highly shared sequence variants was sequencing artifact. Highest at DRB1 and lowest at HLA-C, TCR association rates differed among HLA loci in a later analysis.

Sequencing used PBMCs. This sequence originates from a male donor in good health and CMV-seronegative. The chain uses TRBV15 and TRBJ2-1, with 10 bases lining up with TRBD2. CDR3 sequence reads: CATSYLPSGRDNEQFF. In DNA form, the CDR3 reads TGTGCCACCAGCTACCTCCCAAGCGGGAGGGACAATGAGCAGTTCTTC.